The text below deals with one T cell receptor (beta chain). Its specific antigen is unknown. The record has no base qualities; no much larger clone is one base away. The CDR3 numbers 15 residues from cysteine through phenylalanine. Just CDR3 DNA is preserved here, 45 bases in frame from base 1. CDR1 and CDR2, looked up from the germline V gene (reference sequence), are MNHEY and SMNVEV. V loses 4 bases of germline sequence and J loses 0 bases, and the interval between the two ends is 13 bases. The Qiagen DNeasy kit was used to extract genomic DNA both from unsorted PBMCs and from the negatively selected CD4+ and CD8+ fractions. TCR beta CDR3 regions were amplified by immunoSEQ multiplex PCR using primers annealing to V and J segments. A synthetic immune receptor repertoire was used to minimize amplification bias, and remaining bias was computationally removed after sequencing. As for the authors' bioinformatics: Repertoire diversity was quantified as the Shannon entropy index using custom Python scripts. The unsorted, CD4+ and CD8+ repertoires were each analyzed separately, with the exception of combined analyses, where CD4+ and CD8+ sequences were merged in silico. A clone was considered expanded if an increase in frequency of at least 2-fold after treatment relative to C1D1 was found, and a pseudocount of 0.5 was applied to clones undetected at baseline. Singleton clones were defined as clones with 0 or 1 copy at C1D1, and non-singleton clones were defined as clones with 2 or more copies. Clones expanded in unsorted samples were assigned a CD4+, CD8+ or unknown annotation through matching of protein sequences in sorted samples from the same patient. Wilcoxon tests on paired samples were used to test diversity changes from C1D1 to C4D1. Drawn from immuneACCESS, this table holds only the in-frame rearrangements with V and J called that TCRdb kept. Clones are partly lost; checked studies trace under half to an unresolved V gene and leave the rest unexplained. For V, J and clone size, that table is used; D and trimming come from the DNA. This sample gives roughly 40,000 clones in total; over 55% of them show up just once. In total, the top ten clones hold less than 4% of the sample.

The data originate from a study of PD-1 blockade in classical Hodgkin lymphoma (dated by TCRdb to the early 2020s). Background on the whole study: Nivolumab dosing was 3 mg/kg intravenously every 2 weeks, continuing until either disease progression or unacceptable toxicity. The study used CyTOF and TCR beta sequencing to define a peripheral blood immune signature of response to PD-1 blockade in classical Hodgkin lymphoma. Summary of the overall study and its limitations: Among trial patients, those achieving complete response had baseline diversity similar to that of newly diagnosed patients, while diversity was significantly lower in partial responders and progressors. The study covered only a single clinical trial cohort, and the causes of the repertoire differences, possibly disease activity or prior therapy, were still not defined. A significant rise by C4D1 was seen in CD4+ but not CD8+ TCR diversity (p=0.0027 vs p=0.16), with the rise being most apparent in complete responders (p=0.02). Baseline TCR diversity was reported as lower in newly diagnosed patients than in healthy donors, and lower still in relapsed/refractory patients. Lower diversity was seen in patients whose nivolumab began less than 1 year after ASCT, and these patients were left out of later analyses so that immune reconstitution would not confound the results.

Sample time point, as interpreted from the label and publication: cycle 1 day 1 (C1D1), immediately before nivolumab initiation. Relapse after autologous stem cell transplantation had occurred in all trial patients, and cohorts A, B and C were distinguished by prior brentuximab vedotin exposure. The trial cohort included 55 to 65 patients with relapsed/refractory classical Hodgkin lymphoma, and each patient had a best overall response of complete response, partial response or progressive disease. Single-agent nivolumab was administered to trial patients in the multi-cohort phase II CheckMate 205 trial. Best overall response was determined by an independent review committee according to the 2007 International Working Group response criteria. PBMCs from the trial were collected at three points: immediately before nivolumab initiation (C1D1), and during therapy at cycle 2 day 1 and cycle 4 day 1. Peripheral blood was collected in 8 mL Vacutainer Cell Preparation Tubes, from which PBMCs were isolated by centrifugation and then cryopreserved.

The chain couples TRBV27 to TRBJ2-7, with a weak D call of TRBD2 (6 bases match). Sequencing used peripheral blood mononuclear cells (PBMCs), obtained at baseline. The TCR comes from a human donor with classical Hodgkin lymphoma. CDR3 reads: CASSSERASSYEQYF. The DNA reads TGTGCCAGCAGTTCAGAGCGGGCCAGCTCCTACGAGCAGTACTTC.